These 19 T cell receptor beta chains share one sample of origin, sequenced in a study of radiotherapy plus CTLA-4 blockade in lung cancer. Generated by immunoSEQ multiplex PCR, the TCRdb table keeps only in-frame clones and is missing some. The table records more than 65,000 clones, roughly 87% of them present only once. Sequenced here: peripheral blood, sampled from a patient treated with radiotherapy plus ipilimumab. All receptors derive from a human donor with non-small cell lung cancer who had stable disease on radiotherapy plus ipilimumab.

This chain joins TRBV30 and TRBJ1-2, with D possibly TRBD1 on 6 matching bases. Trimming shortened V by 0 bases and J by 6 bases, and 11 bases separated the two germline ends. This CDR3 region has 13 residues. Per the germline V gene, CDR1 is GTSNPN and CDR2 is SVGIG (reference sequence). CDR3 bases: TGTGCCTGGAGTGTACCGGCAGGGGATGGCTACACCTTC. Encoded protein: CAWSVPAGDGYTF.

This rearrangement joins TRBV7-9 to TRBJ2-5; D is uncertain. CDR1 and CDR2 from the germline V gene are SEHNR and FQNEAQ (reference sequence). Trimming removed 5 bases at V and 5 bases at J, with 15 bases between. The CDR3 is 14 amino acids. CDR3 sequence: CASSPPFPRETQYF. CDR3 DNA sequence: TGTGCCAGCAGCCCGCCCTTCCCGCGGGAGACCCAGTACTTC.

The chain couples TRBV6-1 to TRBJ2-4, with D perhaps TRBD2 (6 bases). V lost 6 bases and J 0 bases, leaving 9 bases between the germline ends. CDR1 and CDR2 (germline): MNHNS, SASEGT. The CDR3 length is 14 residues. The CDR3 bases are TGTGCCAGCAGGGGGGGTTTAGCCAAAAACATTCAGTACTTC. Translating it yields CASRGGLAKNIQYF.

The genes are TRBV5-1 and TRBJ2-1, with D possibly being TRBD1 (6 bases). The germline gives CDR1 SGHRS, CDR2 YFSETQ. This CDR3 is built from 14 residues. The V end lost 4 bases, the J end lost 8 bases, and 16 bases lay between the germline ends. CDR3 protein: CASSVGAASDEQFF. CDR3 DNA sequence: TGCGCCAGCAGCGTGGGGGCGGCATCTGATGAGCAGTTCTTC.

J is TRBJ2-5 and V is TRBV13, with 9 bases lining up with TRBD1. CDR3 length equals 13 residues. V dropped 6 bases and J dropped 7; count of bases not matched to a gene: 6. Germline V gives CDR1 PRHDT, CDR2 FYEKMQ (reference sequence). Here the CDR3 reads CASRRTGEGTQYF. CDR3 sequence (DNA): TGTGCCAGCAGACGGACAGGGGAGGGGACCCAGTACTTC.

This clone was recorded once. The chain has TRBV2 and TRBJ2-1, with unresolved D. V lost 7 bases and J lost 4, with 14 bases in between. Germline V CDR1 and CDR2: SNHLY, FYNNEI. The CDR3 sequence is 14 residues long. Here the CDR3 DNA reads TGTGCCAGCACGTTAGCCAGTTTTTACAATGAGCAGTTCTTC. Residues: CASTLASFYNEQFF.

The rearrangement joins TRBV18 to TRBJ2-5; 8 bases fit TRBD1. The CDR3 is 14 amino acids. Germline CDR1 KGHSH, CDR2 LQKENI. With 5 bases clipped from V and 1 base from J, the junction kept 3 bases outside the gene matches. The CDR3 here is CASSWTGTQETQYF. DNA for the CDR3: TGTGCCAGCTCATGGACAGGGACCCAAGAGACCCAGTACTTC.

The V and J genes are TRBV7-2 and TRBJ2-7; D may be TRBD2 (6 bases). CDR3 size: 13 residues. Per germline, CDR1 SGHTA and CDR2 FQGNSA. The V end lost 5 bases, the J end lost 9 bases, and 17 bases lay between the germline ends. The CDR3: CASSRGREWGQYF. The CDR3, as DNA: TGTGCCAGCAGCCGGGGACGGGAGTGGGGGCAGTACTTC.

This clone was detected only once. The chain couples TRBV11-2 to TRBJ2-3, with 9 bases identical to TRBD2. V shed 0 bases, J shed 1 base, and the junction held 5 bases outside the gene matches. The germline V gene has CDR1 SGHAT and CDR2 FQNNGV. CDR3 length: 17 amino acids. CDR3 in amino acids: CASSLDPRTSGTDTQYF. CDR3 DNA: TGTGCCAGCAGCTTAGATCCCCGGACTAGCGGCACAGATACGCAGTATTTT. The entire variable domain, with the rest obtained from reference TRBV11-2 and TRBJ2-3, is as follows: EAGVAQSPRYKIIEKRQSVAFWCNPISGHATLYWYQQILGQGPKLLIQFQNNGVVDDSQLPKDRFSAERLKGVDSTLKIQPAKLEDSAVYLCASSLDPRTSGTDTQYFGPGTRLTVL.

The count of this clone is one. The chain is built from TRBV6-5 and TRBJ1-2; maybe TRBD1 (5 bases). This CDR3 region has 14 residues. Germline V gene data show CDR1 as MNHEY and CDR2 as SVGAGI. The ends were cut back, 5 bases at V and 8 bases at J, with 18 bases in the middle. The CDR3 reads CASSTSRQSGGYTF. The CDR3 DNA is TGTGCCAGCAGTACCTCGAGACAGAGTGGCGGCTACACCTTC.

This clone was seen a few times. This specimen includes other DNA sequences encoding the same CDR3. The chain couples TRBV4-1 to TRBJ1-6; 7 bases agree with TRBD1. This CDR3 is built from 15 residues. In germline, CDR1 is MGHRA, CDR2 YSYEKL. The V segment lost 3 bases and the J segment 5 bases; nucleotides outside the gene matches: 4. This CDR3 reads CASSQAGGDNSPLHF. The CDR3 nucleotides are TGCGCCAGCAGCCAGGCAGGGGGAGATAATTCACCCCTCCACTTT.

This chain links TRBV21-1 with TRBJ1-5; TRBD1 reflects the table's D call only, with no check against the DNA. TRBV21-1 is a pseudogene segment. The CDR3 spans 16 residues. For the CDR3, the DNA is TGTGCCAGCAGCGGGGGGGACAGGGGAGGCAATCAGCCCCAGCATTTT. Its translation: CASSGGDRGGNQPQHF.

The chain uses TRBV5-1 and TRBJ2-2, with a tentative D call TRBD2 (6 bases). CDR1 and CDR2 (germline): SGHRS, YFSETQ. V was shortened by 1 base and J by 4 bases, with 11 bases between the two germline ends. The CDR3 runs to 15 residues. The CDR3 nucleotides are TGCGCCAGCAGCTTGAGTGGAGGGCCCACCGGGGAGCTGTTTTTT. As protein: CASSLSGGPTGELFF. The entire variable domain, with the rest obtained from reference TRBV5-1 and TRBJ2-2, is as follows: KAGVTQTPRYLIKTRGQQVTLSCSPISGHRSVSWYQQTPGQGLQFLFEYFSETQRNKGNFPGRFSGRQFSNSRSEMNVSTLELGDSALYLCASSLSGGPTGELFFGEGSRLTVL.

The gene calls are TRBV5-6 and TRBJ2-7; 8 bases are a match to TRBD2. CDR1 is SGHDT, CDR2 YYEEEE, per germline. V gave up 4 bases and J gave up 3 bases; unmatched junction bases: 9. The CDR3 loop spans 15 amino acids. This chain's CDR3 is CASSRLAGPLYEQYF. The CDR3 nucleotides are TGTGCCAGCAGCCGTTTAGCGGGACCGCTCTACGAGCAGTACTTC.

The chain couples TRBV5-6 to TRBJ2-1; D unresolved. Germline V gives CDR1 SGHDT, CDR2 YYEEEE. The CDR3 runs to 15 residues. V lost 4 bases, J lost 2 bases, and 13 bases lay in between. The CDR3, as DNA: TGTGCCAGCAGCCCGGCTCCCAATCCCTACAATGAGCAGTTCTTC. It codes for CASSPAPNPYNEQFF.

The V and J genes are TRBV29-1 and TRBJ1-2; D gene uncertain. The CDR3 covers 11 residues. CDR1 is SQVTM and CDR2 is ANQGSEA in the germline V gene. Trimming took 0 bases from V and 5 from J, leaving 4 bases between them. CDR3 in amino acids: CSVEERYGYTF. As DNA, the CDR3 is TGCAGCGTTGAAGAGCGTTATGGCTACACCTTC. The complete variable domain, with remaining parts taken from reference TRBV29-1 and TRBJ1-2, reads SAVISQKPSRDICQRGTSLTIQCQVDSQVTMMFWYRQQPGQSLTLIATANQGSEATYESGFVIDKFPISRPNLTFSTLTVSNMSPEDSSIYLCSVEERYGYTFGSGTRLTVV.

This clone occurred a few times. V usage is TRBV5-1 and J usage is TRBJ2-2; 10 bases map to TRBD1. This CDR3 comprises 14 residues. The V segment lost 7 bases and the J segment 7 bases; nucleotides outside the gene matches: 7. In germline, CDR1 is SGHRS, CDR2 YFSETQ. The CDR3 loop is CASQGTGVSGELFF. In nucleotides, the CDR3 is TGCGCCAGCCAAGGGACAGGGGTGAGCGGGGAGCTGTTTTTT.

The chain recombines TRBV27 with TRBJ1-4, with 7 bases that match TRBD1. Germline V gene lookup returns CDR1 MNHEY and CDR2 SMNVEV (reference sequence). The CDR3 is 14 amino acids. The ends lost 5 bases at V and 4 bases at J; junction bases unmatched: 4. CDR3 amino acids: CASSLTGVNEKLFF. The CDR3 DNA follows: TGTGCCAGCAGTCTAACAGGGGTTAATGAAAAACTGTTTTTT.

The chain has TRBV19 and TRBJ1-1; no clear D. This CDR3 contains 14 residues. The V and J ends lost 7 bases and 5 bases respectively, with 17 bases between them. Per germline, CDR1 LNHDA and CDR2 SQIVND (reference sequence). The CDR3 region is CASTHVGRRTEAFF. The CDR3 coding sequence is TGTGCCAGTACCCACGTAGGTCGGCGGACTGAAGCTTTCTTT.